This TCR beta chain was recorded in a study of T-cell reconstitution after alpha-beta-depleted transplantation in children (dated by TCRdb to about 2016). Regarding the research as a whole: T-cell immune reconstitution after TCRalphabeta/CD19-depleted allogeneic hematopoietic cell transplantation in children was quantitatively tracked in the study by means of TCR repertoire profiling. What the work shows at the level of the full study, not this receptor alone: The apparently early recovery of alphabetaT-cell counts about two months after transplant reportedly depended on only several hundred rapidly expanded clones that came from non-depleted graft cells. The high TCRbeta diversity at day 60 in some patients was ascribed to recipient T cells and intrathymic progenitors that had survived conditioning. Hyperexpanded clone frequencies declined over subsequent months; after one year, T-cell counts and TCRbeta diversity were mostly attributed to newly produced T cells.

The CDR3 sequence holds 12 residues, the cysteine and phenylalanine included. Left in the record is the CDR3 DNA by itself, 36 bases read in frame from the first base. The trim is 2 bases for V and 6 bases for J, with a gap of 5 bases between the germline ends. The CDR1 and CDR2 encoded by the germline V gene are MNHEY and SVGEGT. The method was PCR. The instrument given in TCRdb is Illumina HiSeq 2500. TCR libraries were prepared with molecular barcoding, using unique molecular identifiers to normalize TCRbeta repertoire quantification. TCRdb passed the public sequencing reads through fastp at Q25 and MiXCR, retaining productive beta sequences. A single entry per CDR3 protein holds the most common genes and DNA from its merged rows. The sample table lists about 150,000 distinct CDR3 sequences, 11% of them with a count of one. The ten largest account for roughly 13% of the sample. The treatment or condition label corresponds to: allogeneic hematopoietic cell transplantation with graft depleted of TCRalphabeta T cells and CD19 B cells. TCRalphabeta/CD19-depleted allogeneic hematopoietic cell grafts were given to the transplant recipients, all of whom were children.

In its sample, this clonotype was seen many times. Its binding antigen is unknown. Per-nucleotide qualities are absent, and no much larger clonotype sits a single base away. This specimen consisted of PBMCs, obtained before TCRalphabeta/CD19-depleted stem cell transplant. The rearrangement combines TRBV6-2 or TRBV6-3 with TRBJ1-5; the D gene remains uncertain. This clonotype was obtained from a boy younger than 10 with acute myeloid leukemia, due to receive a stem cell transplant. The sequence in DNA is TGTGCCAGCAGTTACATGCCTCAGCCCCAGCATTTT. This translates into CASSYMPQPQHF.